These T cell receptor beta chains were read from a single sample in a study of early T cells in non-severe SARS-CoV-2 infection. TCRdb redid the calling of the 5' RACE reads with MiXCR, one entry per CDR3 protein. In the table there are over 75,000 distinct CDR3 sequences, 15% of which are singletons. Sample: whole blood. Receptors originate from an adult who was a healthcare worker with PCR-confirmed SARS-CoV-2 infection or an uninfected control (not recorded which). The CDR3 runs from the conserved cysteine through the conserved F or W. Each record gives: J gene, D gene, V gene, CDR3 protein. The D gene is left open where the match is weak.

J: TRBJ2-5; D: -; V: TRBV11-3; CDR3: CASSLASQETQYF
J: TRBJ2-5; D: -; V: TRBV7-6; CDR3: CASSLAGGKTQYF
J: TRBJ2-7; D: -; V: TRBV5-1; CDR3: CASSLEENPYEQYF
J: TRBJ1-3; D: TRBD1; V: TRBV6-5; CDR3: CASSLSPGQAGNTIYF
J: TRBJ2-6; D: -; V: TRBV4-1; CDR3: CASRHPPSGANVLTF
J: TRBJ2-1; D: TRBD2; V: TRBV11-2; CDR3: CASSLVAGGGFYEQFF
J: TRBJ2-7; D: TRBD2; V: TRBV27; CDR3: CASSPSLGLAEGFEQYF
J: TRBJ2-2; D: -; V: TRBV12-3/TRBV12-4; CDR3: CASSLGQFTGELFF
J: TRBJ2-7; D: TRBD2; V: TRBV9; CDR3: CASSVGPSGSYEQYF
J: TRBJ2-5; D: -; V: TRBV7-2; CDR3: CASSFGDRFQETQYF
J: TRBJ2-2; D: -; V: TRBV7-6; CDR3: CASSFSVGLSNTGELFF
J: TRBJ1-2; D: -; V: TRBV6-4; CDR3: CASRPDGEYGYTF
J: TRBJ2-7; D: -; V: TRBV7-2; CDR3: CASSLVGYEQYF
J: TRBJ2-7; D: TRBD2; V: TRBV20-1; CDR3: CSATSAAGDVAEQYF
J: TRBJ2-7; D: TRBD2; V: TRBV7-2; CDR3: CASSSEAVGLAGSYEQYF
J: TRBJ2-3; D: -; V: TRBV28; CDR3: CASTPRDILYF
J: TRBJ2-7; D: -; V: TRBV6-1; CDR3: CASRGLAGSISYEQYF
J: TRBJ2-7; D: -; V: TRBV20-1; CDR3: CSAGSGLPHEQYF
J: TRBJ2-1; D: -; V: TRBV21-1; CDR3: CASTSQGTRSNEQFF
J: TRBJ2-5; D: -; V: TRBV7-8; CDR3: CASRISGPTQYF
J: TRBJ2-1; D: TRBD2; V: TRBV7-6; CDR3: CASSPRLAGDGPYNEQFF